This T cell receptor (beta chain) appears in the sequencing data of a study of metastatic and nonmetastatic thyroid tumors. Study details: Peripheral blood and tumor or nodule samples from malignant and benign thyroid patients were compared. Study-level findings and limits: For both blood and tumor, malignant thyroid tumors reportedly showed significantly higher TCR beta diversity than benign nodules did.

Original processing methods: To classify distant metastasis in papillary thyroid cancer, a model was built from CDR3 differences across clinicopathological groups. TCRdb re-called the PCR reads via MiXCR. In this record, the V and J calls reflect TCRdb's handling and not the investigators' own analysis. The table shows 34,000 or so clones, with around 20% occurring only once. None of the patients had undergone any treatment ahead of thyroid surgery. The CDR3 runs 16 residues. Trimming at V came to 2 bases and at J to 4 bases, leaving 8 bases not matched to a gene. Per germline, CDR1 MRHNA and CDR2 SNTAGT. This clone was observed a few times. What it binds is not known.

Source material: blood. V and J are TRBV6-4 and TRBJ1-2, with 9 positions matching TRBD1. This TCR was sampled from a female donor with papillary thyroid cancer or a benign thyroid nodule (not recorded which). Some clones in this sample may be carry-over from other donors' samples. CDR3 in DNA: TGTGCCAGCAGTGACCGGGACAGGGCTCCACCCTATGGCTACACCTTC. This encodes CASSDRDRAPPYGYTF.